A selection of T cell receptor beta chains follows, all from one sample in a study of OX40 agonist ivuxolimab in advanced cancers. Using immunoSEQ multiplex PCR, the repertoire was profiled, and TCRdb retains in-frame clones only, with some absent. Among roughly 70,000 clones listed, roughly 90% were seen once. Sequences were derived from CD4+ or CD8+ T cells sorted from blood, sampled in a trial of the OX40 agonist ivuxolimab. These receptors were collected from an adult with an advanced solid tumor such as melanoma, head and neck, liver or kidney cancer. Each CDR3 is given with its conserved first and last residue. The D gene is left open where the match is weak. A row's size may be missing; if present it is once, few, many or a size class.

d_call	v_call	clone_size	j_call	cdr3_aa	cdr3_nt
TRBD1	TRBV7-2	.	TRBJ2-5	CASSLALGQGKETQYF	TGTGCCAGCAGCTTAGCGTTGGGACAGGGGAAAGAGACCCAGTACTTC
.	TRBV6-5	.	TRBJ1-1	CASSMEVRNTEAFF	TGTGCCAGCAGCATGGAGGTGCGGAACACTGAAGCTTTCTTT
.	TRBV5-4	.	TRBJ1-1	CASSRTVNTEAFF	TGTGCCAGCAGCCGGACAGTGAACACTGAAGCTTTCTTT
.	TRBV6-4	once	TRBJ2-5	CASSYDRGQTQYF	TGTGCCAGCAGTTATGACAGAGGGCAGACCCAGTACTTC
.	TRBV7-3	.	TRBJ1-1	CASSTARGAEAFF	TGTGCCAGCAGCACCGCCCGGGGGGCTGAAGCTTTCTTT
.	TRBV19	.	TRBJ2-3	CASSADLRGSTDTQYF	TGTGCCAGTAGTGCGGACTTGAGGGGAAGCACAGATACGCAGTATTTT
.	TRBV4-2	.	TRBJ2-7	CASSQDGNRRSSYEQYF	TGTGCCAGCAGCCAAGATGGAAACAGGAGGAGCTCCTACGAGCAGTACTTC
.	TRBV6-4	.	TRBJ1-5	CASKGSNQPQHF	TGTGCCAGCAAGGGCAGCAATCAGCCCCAGCATTTT
.	TRBV7-2	.	TRBJ2-1	CASSYGRLNEQFF	TGTGCCAGCAGCTACGGCCGGCTGAATGAGCAGTTCTTC
TRBD1	TRBV4-3	few	TRBJ1-2	CASSQSDRGYSVGYTF	TGCGCCAGCAGCCAGTCCGACAGGGGGTATTCGGTTGGCTACACCTTC
TRBD2	TRBV4-3	.	TRBJ2-2	CASSDVGGSDTGELFF	TGCGCCAGCAGCGACGTCGGGGGGTCGGACACCGGGGAGCTGTTTTTT
.	TRBV7-2	.	TRBJ1-5	CASSFSWGGEFSNQPQHF	TGTGCCAGCAGCTTCTCCTGGGGGGGAGAGTTTAGCAATCAGCCCCAGCATTTT
.	TRBV11-1	.	TRBJ1-3	CASNQGTGNTIYF	TGTGCCAGCAACCAGGGGACCGGAAACACCATATATTTT
TRBD2	TRBV5-6	.	TRBJ2-3	CASSLGLRRGDTQYF	TGTGCCAGCAGCTTGGGGCTGAGGCGGGGGGATACGCAGTATTTT
TRBD2	TRBV9	.	TRBJ2-7	CASSVEGGEREQYF	TGTGCCAGCAGCGTAGAGGGAGGGGAAAGGGAGCAGTACTTC
.	TRBV14	.	TRBJ2-1	CASSQVTLGVEQFF	TGTGCCAGCAGCCAAGTGACCCTGGGAGTTGAGCAGTTCTTC
TRBD2	TRBV7-9	.	TRBJ2-7	CASTRGGLPYEQYF	TGTGCCAGCACCCGGGGGGGATTACCCTACGAGCAGTACTTC
.	TRBV5-1	.	TRBJ1-3	CASSLDGSSGNTIYF	TGCGCCAGCAGCTTGGATGGGAGTTCTGGAAACACCATATATTTT
TRBD1	TRBV7-9	.	TRBJ1-4	CASSLEGTGFEKLFF	TGTGCCAGCAGCTTAGAAGGGACAGGGTTCGAAAAACTGTTTTTT
TRBD2	TRBV11-2	.	TRBJ2-5	CASSRTSGSQETQYF	TGTGCCAGCAGCCGGACTAGCGGATCTCAAGAGACCCAGTACTTC
TRBD1	TRBV6-5	.	TRBJ1-5	CASGGDSVRPQHF	TGTGCCAGCGGAGGGGACAGCGTTCGTCCCCAGCATTTT
.	TRBV6-5	.	TRBJ1-5	CASSYSPRNNQPQHF	TGTGCCAGCAGTTACTCGCCCAGGAACAATCAGCCCCAGCATTTT
.	TRBV29-1	.	TRBJ1-5	CSVLWDSNQPQHF	TGCAGCGTTTTATGGGATAGCAATCAGCCCCAGCATTTT
.	TRBV15	once	TRBJ2-5	CATSRDSTAMTQYF	TGTGCCACCAGCAGAGATAGCACAGCTATGACCCAGTACTTC
.	TRBV4-1	.	TRBJ2-5	CASSPVVGETQYF	TGCGCCAGCAGCCCGGTCGTTGGGGAGACCCAGTACTTC
.	TRBV28	.	TRBJ1-2	CATFAGLLSGYTF	TGTGCCACCTTCGCGGGACTCCTTTCTGGCTACACCTTC
.	TRBV9	.	TRBJ2-7	CASRAAGGGLGWDEQYF	TGTGCCAGCCGCGCCGCAGGGGGGGGTCTAGGATGGGACGAGCAGTACTTC
.	TRBV7-9	.	TRBJ2-3	CASSLNFGTQYF	TGTGCCAGCAGTTTGAACTTCGGGACGCAGTATTTT
TRBD1	TRBV11-2	.	TRBJ1-2	CASRSGQGLYGYTF	TGTGCCAGCAGATCCGGACAGGGCCTATATGGCTACACCTTC
.	TRBV7-9	.	TRBJ1-4	CASSLINEKLFF	TGTGCCAGCAGCTTAATTAATGAAAAACTGTTTTTT
.	TRBV11-3	.	TRBJ1-3	CASSLKVRDLSGNTIYF	TGTGCCAGCAGCTTAAAGGTTCGGGACCTCTCTGGAAACACCATATATTTT
.	TRBV2	once	TRBJ1-6	CASSRETSYNSPLHF	TGTGCCAGCAGCCGGGAAACCTCCTATAATTCACCCCTCCACTTT
.	TRBV27	.	TRBJ2-7	CASSFGHFSYEQYF	TGTGCCAGCAGTTTCGGACATTTTTCCTACGAGCAGTACTTC
.	TRBV7-3	.	TRBJ2-2	CASSLQDTGELFF	TGTGCCAGCAGCTTACAGGACACCGGGGAGCTGTTTTTT
TRBD1	TRBV19	.	TRBJ1-4	CASSIQGAGKKLFF	TGTGCCAGTAGTATTCAGGGGGCAGGGAAAAAACTGTTTTTT
TRBD1	TRBV29-1	.	TRBJ1-5	CSVAQDRVNQPQHF	TGCAGCGTTGCTCAAGACAGGGTCAATCAGCCCCAGCATTTT
TRBD1	TRBV19	.	TRBJ1-5	CASSIEGTGGNQPQHF	TGTGCCAGTAGTATAGAAGGGACAGGGGGCAATCAGCCCCAGCATTTT
.	TRBV7-8	.	TRBJ2-2	CASSSNRDTITGELFF	TGTGCCAGCAGCTCTAATCGGGACACCATCACCGGGGAGCTGTTTTTT
.	TRBV10-3	.	TRBJ1-1	CAISEERGRGNTEAFF	TGTGCCATCAGTGAGGAAAGGGGGAGGGGGAACACTGAAGCTTTCTTT
TRBD1	TRBV7-2	.	TRBJ1-2	CASSPAQGARGYTF	TGTGCCAGCAGCCCAGCTCAGGGGGCACGTGGCTACACCTTC